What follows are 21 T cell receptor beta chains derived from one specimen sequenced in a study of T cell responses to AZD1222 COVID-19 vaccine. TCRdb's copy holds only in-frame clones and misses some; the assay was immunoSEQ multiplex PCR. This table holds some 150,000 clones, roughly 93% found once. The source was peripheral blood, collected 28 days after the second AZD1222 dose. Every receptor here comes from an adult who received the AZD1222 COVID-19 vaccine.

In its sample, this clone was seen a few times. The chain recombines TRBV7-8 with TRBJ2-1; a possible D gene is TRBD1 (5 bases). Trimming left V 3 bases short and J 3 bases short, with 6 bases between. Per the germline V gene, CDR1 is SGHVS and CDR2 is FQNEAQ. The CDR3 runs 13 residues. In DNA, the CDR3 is TGTGCCAGCAGCTTTCAGGGCTACAATGAGCAGTTCTTC. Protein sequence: CASSFQGYNEQFF.

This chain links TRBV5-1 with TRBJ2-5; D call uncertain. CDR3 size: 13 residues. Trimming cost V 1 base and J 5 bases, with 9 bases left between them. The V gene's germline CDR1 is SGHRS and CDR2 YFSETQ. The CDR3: CASSLLGKETQYF. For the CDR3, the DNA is TGCGCCAGCAGCTTGTTGGGGAAGGAGACCCAGTACTTC.

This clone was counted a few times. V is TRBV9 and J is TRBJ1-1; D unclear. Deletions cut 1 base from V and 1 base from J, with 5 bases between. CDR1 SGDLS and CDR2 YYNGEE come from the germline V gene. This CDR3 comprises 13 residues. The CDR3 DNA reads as TGTGCCAGCAGCGTATGGGGGAACACTGAAGCTTTCTTT. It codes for CASSVWGNTEAFF.

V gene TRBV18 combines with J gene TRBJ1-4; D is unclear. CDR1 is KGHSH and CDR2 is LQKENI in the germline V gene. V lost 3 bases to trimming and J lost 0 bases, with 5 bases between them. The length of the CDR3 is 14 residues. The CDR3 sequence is CASSPQPTNEKLFF. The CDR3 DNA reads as TGTGCCAGCTCACCTCAACCAACTAATGAAAAACTGTTTTTT.

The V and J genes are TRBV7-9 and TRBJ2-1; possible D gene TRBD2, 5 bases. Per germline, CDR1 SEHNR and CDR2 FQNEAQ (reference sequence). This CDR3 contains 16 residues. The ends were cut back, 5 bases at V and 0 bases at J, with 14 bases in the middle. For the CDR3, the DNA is TGTGCCAGCAGCCCCGGACTCCTGAGCTCCTACAATGAGCAGTTCTTC. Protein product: CASSPGLLSSYNEQFF.

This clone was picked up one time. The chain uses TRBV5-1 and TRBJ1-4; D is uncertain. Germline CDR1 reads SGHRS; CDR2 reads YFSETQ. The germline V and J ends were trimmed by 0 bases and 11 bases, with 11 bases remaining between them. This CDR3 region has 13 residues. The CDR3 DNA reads TGCGCCAGCAGCTTGGGGACGGAGTCCAAACTGTTTTTT. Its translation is CASSLGTESKLFF.

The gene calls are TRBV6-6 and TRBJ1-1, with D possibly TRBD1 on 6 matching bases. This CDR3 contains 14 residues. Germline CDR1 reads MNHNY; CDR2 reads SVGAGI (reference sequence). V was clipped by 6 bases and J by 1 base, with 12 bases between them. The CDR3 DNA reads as TGTGCCAGCAGGCCCCAGGGGAAGAACACTGAAGCTTTCTTT. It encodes CASRPQGKNTEAFF.

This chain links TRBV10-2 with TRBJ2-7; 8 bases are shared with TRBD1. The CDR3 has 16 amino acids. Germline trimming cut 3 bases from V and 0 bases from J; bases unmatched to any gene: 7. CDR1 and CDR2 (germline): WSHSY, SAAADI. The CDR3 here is CASSDPRDRSSYEQYF. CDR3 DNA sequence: TGCGCCAGCAGTGACCCCCGGGACAGGAGCTCCTACGAGCAGTACTTC.

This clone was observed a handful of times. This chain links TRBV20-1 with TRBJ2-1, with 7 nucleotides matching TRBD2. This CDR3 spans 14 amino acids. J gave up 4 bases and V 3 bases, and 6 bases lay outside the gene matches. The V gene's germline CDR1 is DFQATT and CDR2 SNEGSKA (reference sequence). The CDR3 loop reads CSASWTRGYNEQFF. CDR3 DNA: TGCAGTGCTAGTTGGACGCGGGGGTACAATGAGCAGTTCTTC.

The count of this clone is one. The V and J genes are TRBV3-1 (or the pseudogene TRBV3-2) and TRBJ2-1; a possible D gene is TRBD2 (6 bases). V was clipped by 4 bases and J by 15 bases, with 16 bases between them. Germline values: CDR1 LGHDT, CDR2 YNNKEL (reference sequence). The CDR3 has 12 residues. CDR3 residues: CASSPSASVWFF. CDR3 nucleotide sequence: TGTGCCAGCAGCCCCTCAGCTAGCGTATGGTTCTTC.

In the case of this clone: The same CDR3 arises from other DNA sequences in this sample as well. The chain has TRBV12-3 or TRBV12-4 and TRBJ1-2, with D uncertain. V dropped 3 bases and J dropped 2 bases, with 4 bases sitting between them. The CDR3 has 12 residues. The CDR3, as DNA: TGTGCCAGCAGTTTCTCCAACTATGGCTACACCTTC. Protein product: CASSFSNYGYTF.

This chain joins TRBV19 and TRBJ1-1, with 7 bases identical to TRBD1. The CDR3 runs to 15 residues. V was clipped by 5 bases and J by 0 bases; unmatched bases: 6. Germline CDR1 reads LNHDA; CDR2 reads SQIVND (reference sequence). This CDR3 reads CASSGKQGMNTEAFF. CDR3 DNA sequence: TGTGCCAGTAGTGGAAAACAGGGGATGAACACTGAAGCTTTCTTT.

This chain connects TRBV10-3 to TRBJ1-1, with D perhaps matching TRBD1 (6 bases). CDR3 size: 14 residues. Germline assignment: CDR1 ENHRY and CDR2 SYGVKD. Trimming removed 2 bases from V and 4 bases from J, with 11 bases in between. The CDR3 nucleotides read TGTGCCATCAGTGAGGGGGGGCCGAGCACTGAAGCTTTCTTT. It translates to CAISEGGPSTEAFF.

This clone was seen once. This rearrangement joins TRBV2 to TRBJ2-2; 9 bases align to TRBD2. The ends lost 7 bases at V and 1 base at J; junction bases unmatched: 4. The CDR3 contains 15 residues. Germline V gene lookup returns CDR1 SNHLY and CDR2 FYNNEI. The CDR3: CASTTTSGNTGELFF. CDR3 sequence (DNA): TGTGCCAGCACTACGACTAGCGGGAACACCGGGGAGCTGTTTTTT.

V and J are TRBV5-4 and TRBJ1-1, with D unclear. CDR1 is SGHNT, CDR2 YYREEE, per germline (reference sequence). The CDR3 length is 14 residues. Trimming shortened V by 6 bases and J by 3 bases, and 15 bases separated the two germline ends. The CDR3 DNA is TGTGCCAGCACAAGGACGGAATTCGACACTGAAGCTTTCTTT. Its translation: CASTRTEFDTEAFF. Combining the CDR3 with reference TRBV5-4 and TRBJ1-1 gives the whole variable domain ETGVTQSPTHLIKTRGQQVTLRCSSQSGHNTVSWYQQALGQGPQFIFQYYREEENGRGNFPPRFSGLQFPNYSSELNVNALELDDSALYLCASTRTEFDTEAFFGQGTRLTVV.

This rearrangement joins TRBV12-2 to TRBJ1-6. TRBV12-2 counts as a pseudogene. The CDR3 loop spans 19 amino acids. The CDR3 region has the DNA TGTGCAAGTCGCTCCCCCGGGCTCGCGAGGCCCACGACTAATTCACCCCTCCACTTT. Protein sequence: CASRSPGLARPTTNSPLHF.

CDR3 DNA sequence: TGTGCCAGCAGCTTCCGGGAGCCGCATGAGCAGTTCTTC. It encodes CASSFREPHEQFF. This rearrangement joins TRBV5-5 to TRBJ2-1; possibly TRBD2 for D (6 bases). The V end lost 2 bases, the J end lost 8 bases, and 11 bases lay between the germline ends. The CDR3 consists of 13 residues. The germline V gene encodes CDR1 SGHKS and CDR2 YYEKEE (reference sequence).

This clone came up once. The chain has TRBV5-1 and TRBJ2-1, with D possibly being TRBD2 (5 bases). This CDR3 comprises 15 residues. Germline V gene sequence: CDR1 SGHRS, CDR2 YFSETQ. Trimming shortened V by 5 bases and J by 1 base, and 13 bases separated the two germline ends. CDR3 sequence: CASRQDGESYNEQFF. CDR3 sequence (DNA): TGCGCCAGCAGGCAGGACGGGGAGTCCTACAATGAGCAGTTCTTC.

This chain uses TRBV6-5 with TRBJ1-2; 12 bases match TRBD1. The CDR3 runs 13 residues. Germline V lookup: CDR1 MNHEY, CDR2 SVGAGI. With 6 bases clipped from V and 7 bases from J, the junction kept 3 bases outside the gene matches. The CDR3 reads CASRGQGAAGYTF. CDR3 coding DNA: TGTGCCAGCAGGGGACAGGGGGCGGCTGGCTACACCTTC.

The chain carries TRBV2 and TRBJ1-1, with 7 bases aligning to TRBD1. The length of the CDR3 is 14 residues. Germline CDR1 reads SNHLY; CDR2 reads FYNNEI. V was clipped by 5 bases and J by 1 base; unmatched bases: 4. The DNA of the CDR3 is TGTGCCAGCAGTTTCACAGGGGAGAACACTGAAGCTTTCTTT. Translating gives CASSFTGENTEAFF.

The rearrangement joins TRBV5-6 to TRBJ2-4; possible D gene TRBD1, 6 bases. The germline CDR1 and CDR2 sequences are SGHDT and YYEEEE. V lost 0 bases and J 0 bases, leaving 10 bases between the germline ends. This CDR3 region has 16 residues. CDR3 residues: CASSLGGPLAKNIQYF. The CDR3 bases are TGTGCCAGCAGCTTGGGGGGGCCATTAGCCAAAAACATTCAGTACTTC. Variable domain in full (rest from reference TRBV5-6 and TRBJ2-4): DAGVTQSPTHLIKTRGQQVTLRCSPKSGHDTVSWYQQALGQGPQFIFQYYEEEERQRGNFPDRFSGHQFPNYSSELNVNALLLGDSALYLCASSLGGPLAKNIQYFGAGTRLSVL.